One and the same sample provided the 3 T cell receptor beta chains below, sequenced in a study of blood T cell repertoires in COVID-19. The repertoire was sequenced with immunoSEQ multiplex PCR; TCRdb's copy has only in-frame clones and lacks some. The sample carries 200,000 to 250,000 clones, around 87% recorded once. What was sequenced was peripheral blood. Source of these receptors: a woman in her fifties or sixties with COVID-19, enrolled during active disease.

This sequence joins TRBV7-9 and TRBJ1-2, with TRBD1 matching over 8 bases. The CDR3 has 15 residues. Germline V gives CDR1 SEHNR, CDR2 FQNEAQ (reference sequence). V shed 1 base, J shed 0 bases, and the junction held 1 base outside the gene matches. CDR3 residues: CASSLETGANYGYTF. CDR3 in DNA: TGTGCCAGCAGCTTAGAGACAGGGGCTAACTATGGCTACACCTTC.

This sequence joins TRBV6-4 and TRBJ2-2, with D maybe TRBD2 (5 bases). The CDR3 has 15 amino acids. Germline lookup yields CDR1 MRHNA and CDR2 SNTAGT. Trimming shortened V by 5 bases and J by 1 base, and 11 bases separated the two germline ends. CDR3 bases: TGTGCCAGCAGTCCCGGGATGTTGAACACCGGGGAGCTGTTTTTT. Its translation is CASSPGMLNTGELFF.

The chain joins TRBV19 to TRBJ1-2, with no clear D. The CDR3 extends over 11 amino acids. Germline V lookup: CDR1 LNHDA, CDR2 SQIVND (reference sequence). Trimming removed 2 bases from V and 8 bases from J, with 6 bases in between. The CDR3 is CASSITGGYTF. The CDR3 nucleotides are TGTGCCAGTAGTATAACCGGGGGCTACACCTTC. The full variable domain, its missing parts supplied by reference TRBV19 and TRBJ1-2, is DGGITQSPKYLFRKEGQNVTLSCEQNLNHDAMYWYRQDPGQGLRLIYYSQIVNDFQKGDIAEGYSVSREKKESFPLTVTSAQKNPTAFYLCASSITGGYTFGSGTRLTVV.